The entry below gives a single TCR beta chain sequence along with its context. Its specific antigen is unknown. No much larger clone exists at a distance of one base, and base qualities are not known. From cysteine to phenylalanine, the CDR3 is 18 amino acids long. The only DNA kept is the CDR3, 54 bases in frame from the first base. The donors were a few dozen Caucasian individuals from Russia, aged 6 to 90 years, who were systemically healthy. Each donor gave around 9.9 milliliters of peripheral blood, collected into EDTA-treated Vacutainer tubes. Ficoll-Paque density-gradient centrifugation was used to isolate PBMCs, with at least 6.5 million per sample. Total RNA was extracted from PBMCs with Trizol reagent, with at least 5.5 micrograms obtained per sample. For every donor, an aliquot of PBMCs went through flow cytometry to measure the percentages of naive CD45RAhigh/CD27high T cells. The record originates from a study of blood T cells in healthy people across ages (dated by TCRdb to 2014 to 2015). At the level of the whole study: Template switching captured roughly one uniquely barcoded TCR beta cDNA molecule per two T cells in model experiments. Using deep sequencing normalized with unique cDNA molecular identifiers, the study measured how TCR beta repertoire diversity changes with age. Four age groups were formed from the donors: young (average approximately 16 years), middle-aged (just under 40), aged (about 62) and long-lived (more than 75). Donors of different ages were randomly distributed across sequencing lanes to avoid experimental bias. Two additional independent replicas of 1 million unique cDNA reads from the same blood draw were analyzed for two donors (one aged 18 to 30 and one aged 80 or older).

The library was generated by 5' RACE. TCRdb records Illumina HiSeq 2500 as the sequencer. A second roughly 6 to 12 cycle PCR used a sample-barcoded 5' primer and a J-beta primer mix. A template-switch 5' adaptor carrying 12 random nucleotides introduced a unique molecular identifier onto each TCR beta cDNA molecule. Each sample yielded at least 2.5 million CDR3-containing paired-end reads. All of the RNA was converted into first-strand cDNA using the Mint cDNA synthesis kit, with a TRBC-specific oligonucleotide serving as the primer. After uracil-DNA glycosylase treatment, a first 18-cycle PCR used universal primers M1SS and BC2_uni_R on all cDNA. Processing in the source paper ran as follows. Each sample was normalized by randomly selecting 1 million high-quality reads, each carrying a distinct molecular identifier. Reads sharing molecular identifiers were discarded rather than binned into consensus sequences. MiTCR, run with a Q25 quality threshold and the strictest error-elimination algorithm, handled CDR3 identification, clonotype clustering and error correction. A nonparametric unseen species model using Euler transformation provided a lower-bound estimate of total TCR beta diversity. Starting from the raw public reads, TCRdb applied fastp trimming at Q25, assembled clones with MiXCR and retained in-frame beta chains. Under each unique CDR3 protein, matching rows form one entry showing the most common genes and DNA. The V and J calls reflect TCRdb's pipeline rather than the authors' work. This sample holds some 1.6 million distinct CDR3 sequences; roughly 32% were observed only once. The ten most abundant clones make up around 11% of the sample.

Here is what the overall study found, with its caveats: Compared with the aged group, the long-lived group had more naive CD4+ T cells, fewer expanded clones and increased TCR diversity, suggesting age selection. Since profiling was done on bulk unsorted PBMCs, naive and antigen-experienced compartments could not be conclusively compared. Total diversity estimates from one million sequenced T cells were considered lower bounds and underestimates. Observed TCR beta diversity correlated strongly with the percentage of naive T cells measured by flow cytometry. Because donor CMV infection status was unknown, age-related changes in expanded clonotypes were potentially confounded. As age increased, observed TCR beta diversity per million T cells dropped in a roughly linear way, and a significant reduction was already evident by age about 40.

Material for sequencing was blood. The chain is made from TRBV21-1 and TRBJ2-1; the table assigns TRBD1, which was not confirmed against the DNA. TRBV21-1 is listed as a pseudogene. The sequence derives from a woman aged 25 to 39 in good health. The CDR3 protein: CASSLSATRGLVDNEQFF. The DNA reads TGTGCCAGCAGCCTATCCGCCACCCGGGGCCTAGTGGATAATGAGCAGTTCTTC.